The next 4 T cell receptor beta chains were all read from a single sample in a study of identical twins. TCRdb itself ran the 5' RACE reads through MiXCR, one entry per CDR3 protein. The sample carries a few hundred thousand distinct CDR3 sequences, about 8.9% recorded once. The sample was also linked to a second study, of yellow fever vaccine responses in identical twins.

The source material was CD8+ T cells sorted from blood. These receptors originate from a young woman in good health.

This clonotype was detected a few times. The V call is TRBV3-1, the J call TRBJ2-1; TRBD2 matches 9 bases. The CDR3 consists of 16 residues. Germline V CDR1 and CDR2: LGHDT, YNNKEL (reference sequence). J lost 6 bases, V lost 6 bases, and 12 bases had no gene match. This CDR3 is CASRSTGTSSLNEQFF. In nucleotides, the CDR3 is TGTGCCAGCAGGTCGACCGGGACTAGCTCCCTCAATGAGCAGTTCTTC.

This clonotype was observed many times. This chain uses TRBV12-3 or TRBV12-4 with TRBJ1-2, with D possibly TRBD1 on 6 matching bases. CDR3 length: 15 residues. The ends were cut back, 5 bases at V and 2 bases at J, with 15 bases in the middle. The CDR3 spells CASSHVLQGNYGYTF. CDR3 in DNA: TGTGCCAGCAGTCACGTCCTACAGGGCAACTATGGCTACACCTTC.

This clonotype was seen many times. The chain links TRBV6-6 to TRBJ2-7; D might be TRBD2 (5 bases). V shed 2 bases and J shed 7 bases, with 12 bases lying between them. This CDR3 region has 13 residues. CDR1 and CDR2 (germline): MNHNY, SVGAGI (reference sequence). CDR3 sequence: CASSYGRGGEQYF. The CDR3, as DNA: TGTGCCAGCAGTTACGGTCGGGGTGGGGAGCAGTACTTC.

The V gene is TRBV12-5, the J gene TRBJ1-2; 9 nucleotides match TRBD1. Germline V CDR1 and CDR2: LGHNT, FRNRAP. The CDR3 sequence is 15 residues long. V gave up 3 bases and J gave up 5 bases; unmatched junction bases: 7. The CDR3 protein is CASGFFKQGAYGYTF. CDR3 coding DNA: TGTGCTAGTGGTTTCTTCAAACAGGGGGCGTATGGCTACACCTTC.